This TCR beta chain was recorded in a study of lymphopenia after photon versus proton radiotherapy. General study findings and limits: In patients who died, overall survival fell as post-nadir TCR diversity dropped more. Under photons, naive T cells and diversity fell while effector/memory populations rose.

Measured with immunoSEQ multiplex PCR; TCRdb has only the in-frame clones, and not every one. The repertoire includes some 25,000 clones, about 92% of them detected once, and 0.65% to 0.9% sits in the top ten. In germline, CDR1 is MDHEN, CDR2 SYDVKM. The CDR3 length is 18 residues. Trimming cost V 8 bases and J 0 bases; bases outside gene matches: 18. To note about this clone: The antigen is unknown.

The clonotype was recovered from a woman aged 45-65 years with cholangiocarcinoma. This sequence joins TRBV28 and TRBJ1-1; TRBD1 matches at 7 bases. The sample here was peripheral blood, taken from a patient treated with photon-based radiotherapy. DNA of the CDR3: TGTGCCAGCCAACCCCCGCGGCAGGGGGTAAGGCTGAACACTGAAGCTTTCTTT. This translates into CASQPPRQGVRLNTEAFF.